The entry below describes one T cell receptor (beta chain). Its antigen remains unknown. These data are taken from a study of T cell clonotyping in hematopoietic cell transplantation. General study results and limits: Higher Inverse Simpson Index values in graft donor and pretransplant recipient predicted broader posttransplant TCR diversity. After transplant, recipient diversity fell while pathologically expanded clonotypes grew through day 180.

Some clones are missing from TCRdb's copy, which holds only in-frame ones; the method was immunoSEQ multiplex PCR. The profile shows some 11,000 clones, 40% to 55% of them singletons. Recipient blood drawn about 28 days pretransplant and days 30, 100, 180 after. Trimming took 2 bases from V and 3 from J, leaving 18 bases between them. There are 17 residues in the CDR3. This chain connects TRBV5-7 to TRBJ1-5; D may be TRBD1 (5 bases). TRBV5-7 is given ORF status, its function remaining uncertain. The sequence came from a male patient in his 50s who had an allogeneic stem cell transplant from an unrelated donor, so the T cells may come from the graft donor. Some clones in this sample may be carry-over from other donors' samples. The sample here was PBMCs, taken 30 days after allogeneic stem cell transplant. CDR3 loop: CASSLVKEGKDNQPQHF. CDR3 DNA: TGTGCCAGCAGCTTAGTTAAGGAGGGGAAAGACAATCAGCCCCAGCATTTT.